This TCR beta chain was found in a study of T cell responses to AZD1222 COVID-19 vaccine. Study results and limitations: In the spike-specific TCR repertoire, nearly half reportedly target unmutated variant regions. Vaccination with two AZD1222 doses was followed by a rise in Spike-specific TCR breadth and depth. Most donors were white British, females outnumbered males, and clonal diversity was possibly underestimated.

Trimming stripped 2 bases from V and 1 base from J, with 18 bases between. Looked up from germline, CDR1 is MNHEY and CDR2 is SVGEGT. This CDR3 has 17 residues. Concerning this clone: What it binds is not known.

Method: immunoSEQ multiplex PCR; TCRdb's copy keeps in-frame clones and lacks some. The sample includes approximately 190,000 clones, about nine tenths of them seen just once. The clonotype comes from an adult in good health. Sequences were derived from peripheral blood, sampled on day 0 of AZD1222 vaccination. V usage is TRBV6-2 or TRBV6-3 and J usage is TRBJ2-7, with unresolved D. In nucleotides, the CDR3 is TGTGCCAGCAGTTACCGTACGTTCACCAGCCCATCCTACGAGCAGTACTTC. Encoded protein: CASSYRTFTSPSYEQYF.